This TCR beta chain is from a study of CD8+ T cells in alopecia areata. Overall study context: Scoring of severity for treated patients was based on percentage of affected scalp area. Study outcomes and limitations: Scalp sequencing also captures normal skin's resident alphabeta T cells.

Treatment indicated: oral pan-JAK inhibitor, 5-10 mg twice daily. Cell sorting on a FACSAria was used to separate CD4+ and CD8+ T cells from the PBMCs. About this clone: Its target is not known.

This CDR3 has 16 residues. Germline V gene lookup returns CDR1 SQVTM and CDR2 ANQGSEA. V lost 6 bases, J lost 0 bases, and 11 bases stayed unmatched. cDNA prepared by RNA extraction and subsequent reverse transcription served as the template for sequencing. Some clones are missing from TCRdb's copy, which holds only in-frame ones; the method was immunoSEQ multiplex PCR. The sample consists of hundreds of thousands of clones, approximately 72% of them appearing once. The sequences come from CD4+ T cells sorted from blood, collected around week 46, from a patient treated with tofacitinib. This sequence originates from a human donor with alopecia areata. The J gene is TRBJ1-1, the V gene TRBV29-1; TRBD1 aligns across 9 bases. CDR3 sequence: CSVRYRGLTLNTEAFF. The CDR3 DNA sequence: TGCAGCGTCAGATACAGGGGGCTCACCTTGAACACTGAAGCTTTCTTT.